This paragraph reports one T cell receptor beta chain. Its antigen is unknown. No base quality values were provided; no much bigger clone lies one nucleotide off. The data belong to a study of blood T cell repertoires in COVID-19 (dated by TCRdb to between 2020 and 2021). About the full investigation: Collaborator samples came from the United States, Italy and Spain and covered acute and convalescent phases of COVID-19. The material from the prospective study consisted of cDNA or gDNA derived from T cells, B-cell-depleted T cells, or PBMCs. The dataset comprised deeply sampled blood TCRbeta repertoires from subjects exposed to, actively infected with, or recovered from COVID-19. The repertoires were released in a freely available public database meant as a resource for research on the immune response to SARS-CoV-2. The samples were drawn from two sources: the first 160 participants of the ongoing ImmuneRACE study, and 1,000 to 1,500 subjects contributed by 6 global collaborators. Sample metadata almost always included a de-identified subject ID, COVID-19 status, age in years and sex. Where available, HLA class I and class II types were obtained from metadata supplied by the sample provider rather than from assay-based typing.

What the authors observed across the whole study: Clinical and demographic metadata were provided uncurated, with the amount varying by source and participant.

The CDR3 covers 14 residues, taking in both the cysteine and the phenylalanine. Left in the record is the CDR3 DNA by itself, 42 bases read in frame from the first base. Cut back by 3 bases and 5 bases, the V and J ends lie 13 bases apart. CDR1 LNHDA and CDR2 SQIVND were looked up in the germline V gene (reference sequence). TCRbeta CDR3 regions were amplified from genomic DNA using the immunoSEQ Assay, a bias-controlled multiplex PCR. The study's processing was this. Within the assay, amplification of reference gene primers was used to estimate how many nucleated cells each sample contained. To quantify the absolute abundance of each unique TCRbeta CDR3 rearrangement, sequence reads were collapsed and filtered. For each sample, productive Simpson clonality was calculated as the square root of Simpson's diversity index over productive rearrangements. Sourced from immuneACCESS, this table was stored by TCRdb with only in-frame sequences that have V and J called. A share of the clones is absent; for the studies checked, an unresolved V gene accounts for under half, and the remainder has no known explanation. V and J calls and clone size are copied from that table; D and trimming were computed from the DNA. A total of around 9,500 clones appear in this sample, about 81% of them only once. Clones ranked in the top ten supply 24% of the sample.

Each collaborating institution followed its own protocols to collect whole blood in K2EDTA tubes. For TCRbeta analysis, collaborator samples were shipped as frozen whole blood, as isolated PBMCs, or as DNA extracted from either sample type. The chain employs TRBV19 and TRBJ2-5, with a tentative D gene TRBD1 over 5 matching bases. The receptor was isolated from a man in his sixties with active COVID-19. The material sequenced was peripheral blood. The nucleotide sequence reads TGTGCCAGTAGTATCCAGGGTCATGGGGAGACCCAGTACTTC. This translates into CASSIQGHGETQYF. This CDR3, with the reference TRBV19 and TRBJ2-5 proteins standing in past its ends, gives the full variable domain DGGITQSPKYLFRKEGQNVTLSCEQNLNHDAMYWYRQDPGQGLRLIYYSQIVNDFQKGDIAEGYSVSREKKESFPLTVTSAQKNPTAFYLCASSIQGHGETQYFGPGTRLLVL.